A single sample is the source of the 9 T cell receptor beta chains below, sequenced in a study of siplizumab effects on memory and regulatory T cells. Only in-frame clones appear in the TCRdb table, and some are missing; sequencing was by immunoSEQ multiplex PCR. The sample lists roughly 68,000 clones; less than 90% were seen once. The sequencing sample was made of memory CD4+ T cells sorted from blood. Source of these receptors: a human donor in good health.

This CDR3 reads CAITAGSYNEQFF. In DNA form, the CDR3 reads TGTGCCATCACGGCGGGTTCCTACAATGAGCAGTTCTTC. The rearrangement uses TRBV10-3 and TRBJ2-1, with D maybe TRBD2 (5 bases). Germline V gives CDR1 ENHRY, CDR2 SYGVKD. This CDR3 comprises 13 residues. V gave up 7 bases and J gave up 1 base, with 8 bases separating them.

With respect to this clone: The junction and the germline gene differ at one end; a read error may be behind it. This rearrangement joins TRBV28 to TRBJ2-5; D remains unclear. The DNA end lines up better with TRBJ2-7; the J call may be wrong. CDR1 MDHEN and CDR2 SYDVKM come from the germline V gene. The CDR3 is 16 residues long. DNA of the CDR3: TGTGCCAGCAGTCCCTCCGGGCAGGCCTCCTCCCACGAGCAGTACTTC. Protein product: CASSPSGQASSHEQYF.

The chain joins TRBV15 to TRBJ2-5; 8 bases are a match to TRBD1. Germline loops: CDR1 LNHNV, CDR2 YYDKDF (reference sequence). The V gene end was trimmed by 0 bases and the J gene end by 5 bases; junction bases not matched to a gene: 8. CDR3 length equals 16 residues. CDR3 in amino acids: CATSRDDRTGFETQYF. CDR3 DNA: TGTGCCACCAGCAGAGACGATAGGACAGGGTTCGAGACCCAGTACTTC.

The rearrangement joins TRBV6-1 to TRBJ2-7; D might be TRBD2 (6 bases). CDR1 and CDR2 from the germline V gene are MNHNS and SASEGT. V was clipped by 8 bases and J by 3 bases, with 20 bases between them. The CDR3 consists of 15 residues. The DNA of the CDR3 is TGTGCCAGCTCTCGGGGCGGAGGGGCGTTCTACGAGCAGTACTTC. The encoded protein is CASSRGGGAFYEQYF.

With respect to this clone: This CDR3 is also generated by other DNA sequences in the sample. The CDR3 DNA reads TGTGCCAGCAGCCTAGGGGCTAGCGGGGATACAGATACGCAGTATTTT. This codes for CASSLGASGDTDTQYF. V gene TRBV7-9 combines with J gene TRBJ2-3; 9 positions agree with TRBD2. The CDR3 has 16 residues. Germline V gives CDR1 SEHNR, CDR2 FQNEAQ (reference sequence). Trimming cost V 5 bases and J 3 bases; bases outside gene matches: 9.

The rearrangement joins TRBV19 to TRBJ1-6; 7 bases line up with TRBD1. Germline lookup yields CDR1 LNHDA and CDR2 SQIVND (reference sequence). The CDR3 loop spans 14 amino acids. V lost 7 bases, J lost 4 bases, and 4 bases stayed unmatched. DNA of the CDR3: TGTGCCAGTATCAAGACAGGGTATAATTCACCCCTCCACTTT. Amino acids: CASIKTGYNSPLHF.

The CDR3 loop reads CASSIVGGWETQYF. DNA of the CDR3: TGTGCCAGTAGTATAGTAGGGGGCTGGGAGACCCAGTACTTC. V usage is TRBV19 and J usage is TRBJ2-5; TRBD1 aligns across 7 bases. The CDR3 runs to 14 residues. Germline values: CDR1 LNHDA, CDR2 SQIVND (reference sequence). The ends lost 1 base at V and 5 bases at J; junction bases unmatched: 4.

The CDR3 region has the DNA TGTGCCAGCTCACCACCGCGGGGGGGCGTCTTAGGAGAGACCCAGTACTTC. Residues: CASSPPRGGVLGETQYF. This sequence joins TRBV18 and TRBJ2-5; 9 bases line up with TRBD2. The CDR3 totals 17 residues. V lost 0 bases, J lost 4 bases, and 9 bases stayed unmatched. CDR1 and CDR2 from the germline V gene are KGHSH and LQKENI.

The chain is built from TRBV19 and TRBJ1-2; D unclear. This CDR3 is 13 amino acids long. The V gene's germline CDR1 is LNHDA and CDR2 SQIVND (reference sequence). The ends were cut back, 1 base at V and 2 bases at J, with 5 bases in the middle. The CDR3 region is CASSIGGNYGYTF. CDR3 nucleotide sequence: TGTGCCAGTAGTATAGGAGGAAACTATGGCTACACCTTC.